Shown below are 5 T cell receptor beta chains from a single sample sequenced in a study of CD4 T cells in relation to SARS-CoV-2 and coronaviruses (dated by TCRdb to about 2021). Libraries were prepared through the immunoSEQ multiplex PCR assay. Sourced from immuneACCESS, this table was stored by TCRdb with only in-frame sequences that have V and J called. A share of the clones is absent; for the studies checked, an unresolved V gene accounts for under half, and the remainder has no known explanation. Present in this sample are around 15,000 clones, just under 80% of which were seen just once. The ten largest clones represent less than 20% of the sample. CD4+ T cells from unexposed donors were collected before the COVID-19 pandemic (2011-2018). The EasySep CD4+ T cell isolation kit was used to isolate CD4+ T cells once the cultures had run for roughly 9 days. These receptors' antigens are unknown.

Sequencing was carried out using CD4+ T cells from PBMCs, cultured in vitro. The receptor set was obtained from a human donor in good health.

V usage is TRBV18 and J usage is TRBJ1-3; 7 bases are a match to TRBD1. The CDR3 has 16 residues. Trimming removed 4 bases from V and 0 bases from J; junction bases left unmatched: 6. The germline V gene has CDR1 KGHSH and CDR2 LQKENI. The DNA of the CDR3 is TGTGCCAGCTCACATGGACAGGCCAGCTCTGGAAACACCATATATTTT. Encoded protein: CASSHGQASSGNTIYF. Full variable domain (outside the CDR3, taken from reference TRBV18 and TRBJ1-3): NAGVMQNPRHLVRRRGQEARLRCSPMKGHSHVYWYRQLPEEGLKFMVYLQKENIIDESGMPKERFSAEFPKEGPSILRIQQVVRGDSAAYFCASSHGQASSGNTIYFGEGSWLTVV.

Comment on this clone: Other DNA sequences from this sample encode an identical CDR3 as well. This chain links TRBV18 with TRBJ2-3; D is uncertain. Per the germline V gene, CDR1 is KGHSH and CDR2 is LQKENI. The ends were cut back, 3 bases at V and 0 bases at J, with 1 base in the middle. CDR3 length: 12 residues. CDR3 DNA: TGTGCCAGCTCACCTAGCACAGATACGCAGTATTTT. Translating gives CASSPSTDTQYF.

The sample holds a few counts of this clone. The chain carries TRBV7-9 and TRBJ1-2, with 9 bases that match TRBD1. Germline loops: CDR1 SEHNR, CDR2 FQNEAQ (reference sequence). V shed 7 bases and J 6 bases; nucleotides not matched to a gene: 12. The CDR3 is made up of 15 amino acids. CDR3 bases: TGTGCCAGCACCCTCCGGGACAGGGATCCTAATGGCTACACCTTC. This gives the protein CASTLRDRDPNGYTF. Full variable domain (outside the CDR3, taken from reference TRBV7-9 and TRBJ1-2): DTGVSQNPRHKITKRGQNVTFRCDPISEHNRLYWYRQTLGQGPEFLTYFQNEAQLEKSRLLSDRFSAERPKGSFSTLEIQRTEQGDSAMYLCASTLRDRDPNGYTFGSGTRLTVV.

The rearrangement uses TRBV10-3 and TRBJ2-7, with D perhaps matching TRBD2 (7 bases). Germline V CDR1 and CDR2: ENHRY, SYGVKD. This CDR3 region has 16 residues. The V gene lost 5 bases and the J gene lost 5 bases, with 22 bases spanning the gap. The CDR3 nucleotides are TGTGCCATCAGTAAATCCGGGGGGACAAGCGCTAACGAGCAGTACTTC. As protein: CAISKSGGTSANEQYF.

This clone appeared a single time. This CDR3 reads CASSLAPNSTYEQYF. The CDR3 DNA is TGCGCCAGCAGCTTGGCCCCGAACAGTACATACGAGCAGTACTTC. The V call is TRBV5-1, the J call TRBJ2-7; no clear D. The germline V and J ends were trimmed by 0 bases and 4 bases, with 14 bases remaining between them. Germline V lookup: CDR1 SGHRS, CDR2 YFSETQ. The CDR3 covers 15 residues.